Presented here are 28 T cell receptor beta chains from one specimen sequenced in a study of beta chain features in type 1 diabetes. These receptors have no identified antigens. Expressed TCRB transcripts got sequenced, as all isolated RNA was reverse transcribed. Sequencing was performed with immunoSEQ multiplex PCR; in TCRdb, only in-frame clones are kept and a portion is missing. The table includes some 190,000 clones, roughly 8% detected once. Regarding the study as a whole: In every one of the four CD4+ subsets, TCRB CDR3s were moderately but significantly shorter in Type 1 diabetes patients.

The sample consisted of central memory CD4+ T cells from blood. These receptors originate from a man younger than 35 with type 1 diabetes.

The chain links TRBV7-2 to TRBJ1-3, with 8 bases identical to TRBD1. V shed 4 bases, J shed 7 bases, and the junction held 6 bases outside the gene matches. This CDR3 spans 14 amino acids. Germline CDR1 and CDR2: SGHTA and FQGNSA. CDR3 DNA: TGTGCCAGCAGCTGGGACAGGTCAGGGAACACCATATATTTT. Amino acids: CASSWDRSGNTIYF. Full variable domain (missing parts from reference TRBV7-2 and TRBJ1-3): GAGVSQSPSNKVTEKGKDVELRCDPISGHTALYWYRQSLGQGLEFLIYFQGNSAPDKSGLPSDRFSAERTGGSVSTLTIQRTQQEDSAVYLCASSWDRSGNTIYFGEGSWLTVV.

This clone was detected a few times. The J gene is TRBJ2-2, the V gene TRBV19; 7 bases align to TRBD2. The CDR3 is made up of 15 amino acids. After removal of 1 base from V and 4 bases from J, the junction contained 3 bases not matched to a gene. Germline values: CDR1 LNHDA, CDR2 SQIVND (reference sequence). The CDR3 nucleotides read TGTGCCAGTAGTATAGGCGTAGCGGGCACCGGGGAGCTGTTTTTT. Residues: CASSIGVAGTGELFF.

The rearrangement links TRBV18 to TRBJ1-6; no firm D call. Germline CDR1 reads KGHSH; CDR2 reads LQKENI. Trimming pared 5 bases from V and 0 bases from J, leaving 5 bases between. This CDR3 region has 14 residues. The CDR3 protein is CASSTGSYNSPLHF. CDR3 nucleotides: TGTGCCAGCTCAACGGGCTCCTATAATTCACCCCTCCACTTT.

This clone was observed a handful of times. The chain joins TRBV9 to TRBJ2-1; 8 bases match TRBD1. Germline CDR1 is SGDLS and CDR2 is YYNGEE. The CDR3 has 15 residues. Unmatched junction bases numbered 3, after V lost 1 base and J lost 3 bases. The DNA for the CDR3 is TGTGCCAGCAGCGTACAGGGGGCTTTCTACAATGAGCAGTTCTTC. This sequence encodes CASSVQGAFYNEQFF.

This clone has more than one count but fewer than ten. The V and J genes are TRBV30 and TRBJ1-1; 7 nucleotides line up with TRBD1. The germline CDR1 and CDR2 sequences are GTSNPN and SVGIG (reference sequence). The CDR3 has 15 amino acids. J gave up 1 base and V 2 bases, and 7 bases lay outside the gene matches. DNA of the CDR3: TGTGCCTGGAGTCTCCTCCACAGGGGGAACACTGAAGCTTTCTTT. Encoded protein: CAWSLLHRGNTEAFF.

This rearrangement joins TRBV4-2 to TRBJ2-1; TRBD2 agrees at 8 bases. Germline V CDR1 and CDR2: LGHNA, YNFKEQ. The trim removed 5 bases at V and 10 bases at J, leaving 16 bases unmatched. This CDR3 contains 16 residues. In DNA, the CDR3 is TGTGCCAGCAGCTTCTGGGGGCGGGAGGCTTTTCCCGAGCAGTTCTTC. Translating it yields CASSFWGREAFPEQFF.

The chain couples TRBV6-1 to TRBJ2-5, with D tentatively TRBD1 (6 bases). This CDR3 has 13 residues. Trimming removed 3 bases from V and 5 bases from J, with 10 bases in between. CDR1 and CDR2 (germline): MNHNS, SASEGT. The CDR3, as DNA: TGTGCCAGCAGTGACAGGGGCCGGGAGACCCAGTACTTC. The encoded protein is CASSDRGRETQYF.

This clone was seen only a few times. The CDR3 reads CASSPNFATYEQYF. CDR3 nucleotides: TGTGCCAGCTCACCGAATTTTGCTACCTACGAGCAGTACTTC. The chain couples TRBV18 to TRBJ2-7; D unclear. Germline CDR1 and CDR2: KGHSH and LQKENI. The CDR3 has 14 residues. Trimming stripped 3 bases from V and 2 bases from J, with 11 bases between.

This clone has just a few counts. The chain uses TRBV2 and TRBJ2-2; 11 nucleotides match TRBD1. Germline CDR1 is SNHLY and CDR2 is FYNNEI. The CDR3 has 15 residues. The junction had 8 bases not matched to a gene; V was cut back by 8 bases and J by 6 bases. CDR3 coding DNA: TGTGCCAGCTTCCGGGACAGGGGGTACGCCGGGGAGCTGTTTTTT. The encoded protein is CASFRDRGYAGELFF.

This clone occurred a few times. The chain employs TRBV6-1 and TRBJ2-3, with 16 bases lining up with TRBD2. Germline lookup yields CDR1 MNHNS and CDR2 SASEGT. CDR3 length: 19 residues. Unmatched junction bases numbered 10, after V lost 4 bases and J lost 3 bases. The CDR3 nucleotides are TGTGCCAGCAGTGGGGGACTAGCGGGGGGGCCTAGTTCTACAGATACGCAGTATTTT. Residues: CASSGGLAGGPSSTDTQYF.

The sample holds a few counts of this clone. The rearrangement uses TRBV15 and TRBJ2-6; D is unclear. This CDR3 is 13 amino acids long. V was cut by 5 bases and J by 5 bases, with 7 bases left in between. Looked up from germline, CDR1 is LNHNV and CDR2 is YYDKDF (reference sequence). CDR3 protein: CATSPVWANVLTF. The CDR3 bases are TGTGCCACCAGCCCTGTCTGGGCCAACGTCCTGACTTTC.

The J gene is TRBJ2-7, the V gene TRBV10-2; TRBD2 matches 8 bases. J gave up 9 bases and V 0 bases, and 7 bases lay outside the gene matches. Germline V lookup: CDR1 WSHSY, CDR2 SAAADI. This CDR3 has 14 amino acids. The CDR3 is CASSESAGGSRQYF. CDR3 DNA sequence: TGCGCCAGCAGTGAGTCGGCGGGAGGATCCCGGCAGTACTTC.

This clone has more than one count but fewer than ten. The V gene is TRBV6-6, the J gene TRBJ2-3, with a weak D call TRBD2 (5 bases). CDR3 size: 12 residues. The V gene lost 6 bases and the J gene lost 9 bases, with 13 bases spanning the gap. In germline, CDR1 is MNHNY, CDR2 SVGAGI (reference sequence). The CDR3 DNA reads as TGTGCCAGCAGCCTCCCCGGGGAAACGCAGTATTTT. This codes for CASSLPGETQYF.

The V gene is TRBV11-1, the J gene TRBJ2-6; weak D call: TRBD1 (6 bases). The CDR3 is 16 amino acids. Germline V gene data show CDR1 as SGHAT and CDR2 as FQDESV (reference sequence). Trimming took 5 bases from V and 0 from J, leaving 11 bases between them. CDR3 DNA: TGTGCCAGCAGCCTAGACAGGATCTCTGGGGCCAACGTCCTGACTTTC. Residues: CASSLDRISGANVLTF.

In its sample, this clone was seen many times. CDR3 in amino acids: CSVLGTSGDTDTQYF. DNA of the CDR3: TGCAGCGTTTTGGGGACTAGCGGGGACACAGATACGCAGTATTTT. The chain combines TRBV29-1 with TRBJ2-3, with 13 bases lining up with TRBD2. Germline V gene sequence: CDR1 SQVTM, CDR2 ANQGSEA. This CDR3 spans 15 amino acids. The junction had 4 bases not matched to a gene; V was cut back by 5 bases and J by 2 bases.

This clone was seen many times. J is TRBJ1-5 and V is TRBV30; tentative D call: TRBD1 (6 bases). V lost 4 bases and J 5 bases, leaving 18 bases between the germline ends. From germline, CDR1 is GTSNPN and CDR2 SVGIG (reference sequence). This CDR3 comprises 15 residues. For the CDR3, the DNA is TGTGCCTGGACCCCCCCGGGGGGCGTAGATCAGCCCCAGCATTTT. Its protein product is CAWTPPGGVDQPQHF.

The CDR3 sequence is CAISPGTGKSNQPQHF. Here the CDR3 DNA reads TGTGCCATCAGTCCTGGGACAGGGAAGAGCAATCAGCCCCAGCATTTT. The V gene is TRBV10-3, the J gene TRBJ1-5; the match to TRBD1 covers 9 bases. CDR3 length: 16 residues. V was pared by 5 bases and J by 1 base, with 6 bases of the junction left unmatched. In germline, CDR1 is ENHRY, CDR2 SYGVKD.

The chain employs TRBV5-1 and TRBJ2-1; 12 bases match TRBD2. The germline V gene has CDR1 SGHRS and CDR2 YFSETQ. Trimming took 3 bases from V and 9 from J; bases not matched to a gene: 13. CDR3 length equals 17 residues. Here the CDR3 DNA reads TGCGCCAGCAGCTCTACGACTAGCGGGAGAGGTGGCGGTGAGCAGTTCTTC. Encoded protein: CASSSTTSGRGGGEQFF.

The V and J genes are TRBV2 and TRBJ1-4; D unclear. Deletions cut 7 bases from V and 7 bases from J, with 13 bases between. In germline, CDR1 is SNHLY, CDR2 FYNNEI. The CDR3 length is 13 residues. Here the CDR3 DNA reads TGTGCCAGCAAAGGACTTTTGCCTGAAAAACTGTTTTTT. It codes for CASKGLLPEKLFF.

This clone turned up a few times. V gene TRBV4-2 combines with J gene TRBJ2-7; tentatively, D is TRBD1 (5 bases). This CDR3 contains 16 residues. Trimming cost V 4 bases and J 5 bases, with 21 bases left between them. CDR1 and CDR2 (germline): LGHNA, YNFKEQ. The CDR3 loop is CASSLSTAQGRNEQYF. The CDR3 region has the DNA TGTGCCAGCAGCCTTTCAACGGCCCAGGGTCGTAACGAGCAGTACTTC.

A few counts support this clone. The chain's CDR3 is CASSLMGVTEAFF. The CDR3, as DNA: TGCGCCAGCAGCTTGATGGGCGTCACTGAAGCTTTCTTT. The rearrangement uses TRBV5-1 and TRBJ1-1; D gene uncertain. Trimming removed 1 base at V and 4 bases at J, with 8 bases between. This CDR3 has 13 amino acids. Per the germline V gene, CDR1 is SGHRS and CDR2 is YFSETQ.

The CDR3 region has the DNA TGTGCCTGGAGTACAGGGGTACAGCCCCAGCATTTT. Encoded protein: CAWSTGVQPQHF. The gene calls are TRBV30 and TRBJ1-5; the match to TRBD1 covers 7 bases. Germline V gene lookup returns CDR1 GTSNPN and CDR2 SVGIG (reference sequence). Unmatched junction bases numbered 2, after V lost 2 bases and J lost 7 bases. This CDR3 comprises 12 residues.

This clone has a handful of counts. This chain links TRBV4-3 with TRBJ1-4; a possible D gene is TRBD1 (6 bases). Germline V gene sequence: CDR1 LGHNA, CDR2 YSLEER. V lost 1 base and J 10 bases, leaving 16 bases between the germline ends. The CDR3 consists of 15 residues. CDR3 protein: CASSQVGGTSGKLFF. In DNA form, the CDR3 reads TGCGCCAGCAGCCAAGTCGGGGGGACATCTGGAAAACTGTTTTTT.

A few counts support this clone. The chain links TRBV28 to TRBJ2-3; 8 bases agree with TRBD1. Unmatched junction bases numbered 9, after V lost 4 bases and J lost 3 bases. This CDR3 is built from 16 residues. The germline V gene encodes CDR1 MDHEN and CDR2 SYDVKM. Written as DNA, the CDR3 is TGTGCCAGCAGTTCCCCAGGGACAGGTTCGACAGATACGCAGTATTTT. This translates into CASSSPGTGSTDTQYF.

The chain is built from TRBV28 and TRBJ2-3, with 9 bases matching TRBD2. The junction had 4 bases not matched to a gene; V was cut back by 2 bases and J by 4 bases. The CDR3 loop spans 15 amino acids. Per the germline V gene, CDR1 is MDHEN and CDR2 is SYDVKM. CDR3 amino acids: CASSLAGGLADTQYF. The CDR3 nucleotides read TGTGCCAGCAGTTTAGCGGGAGGGCTTGCAGATACGCAGTATTTT.

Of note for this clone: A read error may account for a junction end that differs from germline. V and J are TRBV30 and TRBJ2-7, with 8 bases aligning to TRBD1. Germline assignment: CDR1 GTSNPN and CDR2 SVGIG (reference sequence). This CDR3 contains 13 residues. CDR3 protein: CAWSVPPGQGRHF. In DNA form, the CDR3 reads TGTGCCTGGAGTGTACCCCCCGGACAGGGAAGGCACTTC. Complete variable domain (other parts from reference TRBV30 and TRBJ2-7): SQTIHQWPATLVQPVGSPLSLECTVEGTSNPNLYWYRQAAGRGLQLLFYSVGIGQISSEVPQNLSASRPQDRQFILSSKKLLLSDSGFYLCAWSVPPGQGRHFGPGTRLTVT.

The CDR3 coding sequence is TGCGCCAGCAGCCCTAAAGGACAGGGGGCGGGTGGCTACACCTTC. Amino acids: CASSPKGQGAGGYTF. The rearrangement links TRBV4-3 to TRBJ1-2; TRBD1 matches at 11 bases. The CDR3 runs to 15 residues. In germline, CDR1 is LGHNA, CDR2 YSLEER. Losses at the gene ends were 4 bases for V and 7 bases for J; bases not matched to a gene: 8.

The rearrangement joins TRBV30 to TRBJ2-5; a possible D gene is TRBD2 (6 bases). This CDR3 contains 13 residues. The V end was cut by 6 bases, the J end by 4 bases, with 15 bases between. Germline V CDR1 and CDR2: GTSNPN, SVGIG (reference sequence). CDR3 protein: CACPGQGGETQYF. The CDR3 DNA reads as TGTGCCTGTCCGGGCCAGGGAGGAGAGACCCAGTACTTC.